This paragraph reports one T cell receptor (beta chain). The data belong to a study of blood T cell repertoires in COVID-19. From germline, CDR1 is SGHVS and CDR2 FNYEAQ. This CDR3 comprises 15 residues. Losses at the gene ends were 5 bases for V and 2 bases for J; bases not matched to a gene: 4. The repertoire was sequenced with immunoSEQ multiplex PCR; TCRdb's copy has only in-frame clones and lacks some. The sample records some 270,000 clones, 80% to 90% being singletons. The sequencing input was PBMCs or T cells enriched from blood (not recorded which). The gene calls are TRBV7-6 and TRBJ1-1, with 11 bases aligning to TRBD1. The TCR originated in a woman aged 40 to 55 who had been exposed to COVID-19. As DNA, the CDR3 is TGTGCCAGCAGCGTAGGGACAGGGGGAAACACTGAAGCTTTCTTT. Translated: CASSVGTGGNTEAFF.